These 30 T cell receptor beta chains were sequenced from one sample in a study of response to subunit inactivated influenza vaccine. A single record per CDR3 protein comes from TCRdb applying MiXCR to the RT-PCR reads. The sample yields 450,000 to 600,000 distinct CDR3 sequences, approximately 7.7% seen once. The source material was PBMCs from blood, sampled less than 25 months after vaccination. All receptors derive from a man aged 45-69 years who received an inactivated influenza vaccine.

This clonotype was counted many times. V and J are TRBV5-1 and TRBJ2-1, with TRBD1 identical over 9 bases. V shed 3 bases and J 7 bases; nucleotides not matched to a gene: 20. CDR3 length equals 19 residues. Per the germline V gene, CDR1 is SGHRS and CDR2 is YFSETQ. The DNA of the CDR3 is TGCGCCAGCAGCTCGTTACCTCCGGGACAGGGTTTCGAGGCAAATGAGCAGTTCTTC. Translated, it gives CASSSLPPGQGFEANEQFF.

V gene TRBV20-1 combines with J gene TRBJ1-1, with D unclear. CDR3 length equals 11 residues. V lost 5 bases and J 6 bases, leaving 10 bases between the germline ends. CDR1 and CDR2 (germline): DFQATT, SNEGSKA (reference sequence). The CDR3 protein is CSASDTAEAFF. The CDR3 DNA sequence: TGCAGTGCTTCCGACACGGCTGAAGCTTTCTTT.

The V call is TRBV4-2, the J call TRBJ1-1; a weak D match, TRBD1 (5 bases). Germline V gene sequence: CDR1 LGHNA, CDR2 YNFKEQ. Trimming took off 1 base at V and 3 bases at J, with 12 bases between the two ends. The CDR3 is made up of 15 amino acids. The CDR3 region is CASSQVHGGDTEAFF. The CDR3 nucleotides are TGTGCCAGCAGCCAAGTACATGGAGGGGACACTGAAGCTTTCTTT.

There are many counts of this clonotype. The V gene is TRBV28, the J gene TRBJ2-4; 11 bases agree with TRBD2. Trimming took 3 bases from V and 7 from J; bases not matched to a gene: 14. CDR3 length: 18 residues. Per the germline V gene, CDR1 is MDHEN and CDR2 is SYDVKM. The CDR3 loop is CASSLVLAGARGRNIQYF. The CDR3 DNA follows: TGTGCCAGCAGTTTGGTACTAGCGGGGGCCAGGGGTCGTAACATTCAGTACTTC.

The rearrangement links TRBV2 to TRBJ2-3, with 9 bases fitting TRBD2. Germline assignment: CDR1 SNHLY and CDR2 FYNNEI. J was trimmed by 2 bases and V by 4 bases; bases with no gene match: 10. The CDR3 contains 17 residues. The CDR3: CASSGWRGGRVTDTQYF. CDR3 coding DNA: TGTGCCAGCAGTGGATGGCGGGGGGGCCGAGTCACAGATACGCAGTATTTT.

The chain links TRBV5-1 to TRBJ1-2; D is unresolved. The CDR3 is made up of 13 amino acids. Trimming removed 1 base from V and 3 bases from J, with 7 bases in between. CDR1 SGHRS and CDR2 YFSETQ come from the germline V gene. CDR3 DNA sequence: TGCGCCAGCAGCTTGCAGGTCGACTATGGCTACACCTTC. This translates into CASSLQVDYGYTF.

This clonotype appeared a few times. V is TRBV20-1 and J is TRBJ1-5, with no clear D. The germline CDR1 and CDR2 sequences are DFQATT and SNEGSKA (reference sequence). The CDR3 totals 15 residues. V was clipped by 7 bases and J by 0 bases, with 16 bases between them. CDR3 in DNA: TGCAGTGTCCACGTGGGTGTGAATAGCAATCAGCCCCAGCATTTT. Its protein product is CSVHVGVNSNQPQHF.

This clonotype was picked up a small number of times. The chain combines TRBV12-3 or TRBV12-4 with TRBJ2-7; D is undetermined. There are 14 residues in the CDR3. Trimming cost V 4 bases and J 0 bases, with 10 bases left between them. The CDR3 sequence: CASSSHRGSYEQYF. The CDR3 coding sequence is TGTGCCAGCAGTTCTCACCGAGGCTCCTACGAGCAGTACTTC.

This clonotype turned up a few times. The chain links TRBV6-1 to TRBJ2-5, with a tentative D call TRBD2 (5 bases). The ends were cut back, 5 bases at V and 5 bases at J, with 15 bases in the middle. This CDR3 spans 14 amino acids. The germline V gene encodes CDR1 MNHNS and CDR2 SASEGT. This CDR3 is CASSTTRGGETQYF. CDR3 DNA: TGTGCCAGCAGTACCACCCGGGGTGGGGAGACCCAGTACTTC.

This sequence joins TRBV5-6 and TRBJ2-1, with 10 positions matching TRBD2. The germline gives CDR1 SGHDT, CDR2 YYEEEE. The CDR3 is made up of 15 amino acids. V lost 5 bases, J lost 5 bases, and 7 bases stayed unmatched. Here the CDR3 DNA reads TGTGCCAGCAGGGAACCAGCGGGGGGGGACAATGAGCAGTTCTTC. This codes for CASREPAGGDNEQFF.

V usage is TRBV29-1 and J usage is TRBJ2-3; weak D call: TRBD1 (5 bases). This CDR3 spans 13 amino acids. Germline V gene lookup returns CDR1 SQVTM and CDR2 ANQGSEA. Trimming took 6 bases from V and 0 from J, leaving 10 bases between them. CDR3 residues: CSVPQASTDTQYF. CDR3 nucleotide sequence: TGCAGCGTCCCACAGGCAAGCACAGATACGCAGTATTTT.

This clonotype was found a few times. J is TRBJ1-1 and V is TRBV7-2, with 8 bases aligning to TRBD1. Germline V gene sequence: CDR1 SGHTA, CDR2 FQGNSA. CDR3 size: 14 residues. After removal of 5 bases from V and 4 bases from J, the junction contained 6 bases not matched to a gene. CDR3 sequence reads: CASSRGQVITEAFF. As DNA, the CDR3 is TGTGCCAGCAGCCGGGGACAGGTAATCACTGAAGCTTTCTTT.

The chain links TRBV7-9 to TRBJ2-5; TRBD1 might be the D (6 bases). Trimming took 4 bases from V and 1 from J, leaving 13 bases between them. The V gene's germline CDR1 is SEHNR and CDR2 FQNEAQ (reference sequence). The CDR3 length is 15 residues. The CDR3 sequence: CASSSSDRSQETQYF. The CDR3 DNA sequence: TGTGCCAGCAGCTCCTCCGACAGGTCCCAAGAGACCCAGTACTTC.

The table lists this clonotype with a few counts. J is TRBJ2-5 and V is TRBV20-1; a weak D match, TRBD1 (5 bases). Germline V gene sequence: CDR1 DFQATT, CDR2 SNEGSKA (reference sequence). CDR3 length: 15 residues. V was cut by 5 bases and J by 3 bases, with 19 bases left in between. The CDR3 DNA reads TGCAGTGCTCTCAGGACAACATTTTCAGAAGAGACCCAGTACTTC. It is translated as CSALRTTFSEETQYF.

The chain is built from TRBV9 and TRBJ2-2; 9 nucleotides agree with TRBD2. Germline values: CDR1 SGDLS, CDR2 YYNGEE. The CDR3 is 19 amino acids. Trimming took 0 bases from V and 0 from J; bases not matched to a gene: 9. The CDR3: CASSVESGRLNSNTGELFF. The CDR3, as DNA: TGTGCCAGCAGCGTAGAGAGCGGGAGGCTCAATTCGAACACCGGGGAGCTGTTTTTT.

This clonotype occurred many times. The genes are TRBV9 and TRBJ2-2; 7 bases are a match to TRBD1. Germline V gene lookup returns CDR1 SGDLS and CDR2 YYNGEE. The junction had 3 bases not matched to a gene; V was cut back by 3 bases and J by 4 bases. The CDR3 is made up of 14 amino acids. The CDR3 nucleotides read TGTGCCAGCAGCGAATCAGGGGGCACCGGGGAGCTGTTTTTT. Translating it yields CASSESGGTGELFF.

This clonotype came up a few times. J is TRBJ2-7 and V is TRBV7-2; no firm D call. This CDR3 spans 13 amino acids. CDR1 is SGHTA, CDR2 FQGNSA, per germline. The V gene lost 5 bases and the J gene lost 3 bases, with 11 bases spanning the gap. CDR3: CASSRWTSYEQYF. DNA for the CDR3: TGTGCCAGCAGCCGGTGGACGAGCTACGAGCAGTACTTC.

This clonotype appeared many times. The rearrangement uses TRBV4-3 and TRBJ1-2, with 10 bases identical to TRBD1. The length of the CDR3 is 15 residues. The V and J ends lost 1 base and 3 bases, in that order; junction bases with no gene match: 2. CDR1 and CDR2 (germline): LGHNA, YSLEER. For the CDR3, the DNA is TGCGCCAGCAGCCAAGTGGGGACAGGGGACTATGGCTACACCTTC. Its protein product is CASSQVGTGDYGYTF.

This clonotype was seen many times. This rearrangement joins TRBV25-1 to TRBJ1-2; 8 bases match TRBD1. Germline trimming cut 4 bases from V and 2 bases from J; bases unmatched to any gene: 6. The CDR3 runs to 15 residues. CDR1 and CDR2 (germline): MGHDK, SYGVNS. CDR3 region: CASSGTGSKNYGYTF. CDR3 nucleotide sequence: TGTGCCAGCAGTGGGACAGGGTCTAAGAACTATGGCTACACCTTC.

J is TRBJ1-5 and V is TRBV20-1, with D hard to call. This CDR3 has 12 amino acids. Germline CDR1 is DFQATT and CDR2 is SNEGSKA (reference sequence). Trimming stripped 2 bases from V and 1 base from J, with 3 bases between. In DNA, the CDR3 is TGCAGTGCTAGATTAAGCAATCAGCCCCAGCATTTT. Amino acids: CSARLSNQPQHF.

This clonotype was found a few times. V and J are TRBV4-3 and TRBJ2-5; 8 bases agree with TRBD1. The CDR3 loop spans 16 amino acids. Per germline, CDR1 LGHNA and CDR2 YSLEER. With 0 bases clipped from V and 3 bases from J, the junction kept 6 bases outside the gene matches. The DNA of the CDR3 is TGCGCCAGCAGCCAAGAAACAGGGGGTTTCGAAGAGACCCAGTACTTC. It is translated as CASSQETGGFEETQYF.

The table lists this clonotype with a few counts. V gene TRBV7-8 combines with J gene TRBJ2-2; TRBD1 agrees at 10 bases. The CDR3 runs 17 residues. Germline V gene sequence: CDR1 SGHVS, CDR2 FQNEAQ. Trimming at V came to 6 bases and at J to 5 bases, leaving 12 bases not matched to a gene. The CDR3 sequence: CASRSATGGYSTGELFF. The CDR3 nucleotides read TGTGCCAGCAGATCTGCGACAGGGGGCTATAGTACCGGGGAGCTGTTTTTT.

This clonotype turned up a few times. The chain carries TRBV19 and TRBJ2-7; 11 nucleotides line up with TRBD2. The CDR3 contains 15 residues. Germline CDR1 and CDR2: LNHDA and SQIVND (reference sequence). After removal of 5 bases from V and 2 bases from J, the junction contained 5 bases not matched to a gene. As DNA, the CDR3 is TGTGCCAGTAGTCCGGGACTAGCGGAAACCTACGAGCAGTACTTC. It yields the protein CASSPGLAETYEQYF.

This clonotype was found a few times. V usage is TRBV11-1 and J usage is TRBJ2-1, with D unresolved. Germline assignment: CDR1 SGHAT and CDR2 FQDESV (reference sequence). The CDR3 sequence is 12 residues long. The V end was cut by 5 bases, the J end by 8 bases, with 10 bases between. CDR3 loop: CASSRQRHEQFF. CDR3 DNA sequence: TGTGCCAGCAGCCGCCAGAGGCATGAGCAGTTCTTC.

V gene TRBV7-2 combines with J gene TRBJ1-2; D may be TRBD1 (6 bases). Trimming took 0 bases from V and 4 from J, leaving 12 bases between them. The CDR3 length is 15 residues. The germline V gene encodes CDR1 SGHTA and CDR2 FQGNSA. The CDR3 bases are TGTGCCAGCAGCTTAGCGATGGGGGGCGGCTATGGCTACACCTTC. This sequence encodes CASSLAMGGGYGYTF. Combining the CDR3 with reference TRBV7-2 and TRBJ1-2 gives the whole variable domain GAGVSQSPSNKVTEKGKDVELRCDPISGHTALYWYRQSLGQGLEFLIYFQGNSAPDKSGLPSDRFSAERTGGSVSTLTIQRTQQEDSAVYLCASSLAMGGGYGYTFGSGTRLTVV.

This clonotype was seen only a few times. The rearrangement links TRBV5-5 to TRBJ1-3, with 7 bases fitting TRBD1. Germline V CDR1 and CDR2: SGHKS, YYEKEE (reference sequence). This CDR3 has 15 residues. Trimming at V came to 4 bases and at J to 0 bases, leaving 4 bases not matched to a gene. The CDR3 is CASSPTGRSGNTIYF. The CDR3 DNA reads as TGTGCCAGCAGCCCGACAGGGCGCTCTGGAAACACCATATATTTT.

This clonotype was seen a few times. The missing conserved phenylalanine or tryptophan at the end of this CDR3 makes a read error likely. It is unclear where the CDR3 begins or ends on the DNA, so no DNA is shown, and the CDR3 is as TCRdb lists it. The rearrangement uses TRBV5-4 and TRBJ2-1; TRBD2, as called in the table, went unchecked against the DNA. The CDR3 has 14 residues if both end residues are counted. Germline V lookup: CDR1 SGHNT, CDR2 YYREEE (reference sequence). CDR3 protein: CASSLGVAAPLGFV.

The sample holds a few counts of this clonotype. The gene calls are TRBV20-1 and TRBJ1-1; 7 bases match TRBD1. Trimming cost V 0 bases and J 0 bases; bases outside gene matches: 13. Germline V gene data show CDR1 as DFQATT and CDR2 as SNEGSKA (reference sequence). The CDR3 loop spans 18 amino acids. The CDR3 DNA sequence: TGCAGTGCTAGAGATCATGAATGGGTAACAGGGGTGAACACTGAAGCTTTCTTT. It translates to CSARDHEWVTGVNTEAFF.

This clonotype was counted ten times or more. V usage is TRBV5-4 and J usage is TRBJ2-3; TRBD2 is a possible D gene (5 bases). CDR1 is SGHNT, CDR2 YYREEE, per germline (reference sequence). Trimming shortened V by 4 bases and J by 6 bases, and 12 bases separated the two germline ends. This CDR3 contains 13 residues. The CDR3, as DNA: TGTGCCAGCAGCCTCGGACTTGCCGATACGCAGTATTTT. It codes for CASSLGLADTQYF.

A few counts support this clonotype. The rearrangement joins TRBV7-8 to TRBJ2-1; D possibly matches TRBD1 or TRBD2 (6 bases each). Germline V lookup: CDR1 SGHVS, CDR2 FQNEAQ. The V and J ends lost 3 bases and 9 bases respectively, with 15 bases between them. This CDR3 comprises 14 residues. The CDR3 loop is CASSFGDGGGEQFF. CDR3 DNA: TGTGCCAGCAGCTTTGGGGACGGGGGCGGTGAGCAGTTCTTC.